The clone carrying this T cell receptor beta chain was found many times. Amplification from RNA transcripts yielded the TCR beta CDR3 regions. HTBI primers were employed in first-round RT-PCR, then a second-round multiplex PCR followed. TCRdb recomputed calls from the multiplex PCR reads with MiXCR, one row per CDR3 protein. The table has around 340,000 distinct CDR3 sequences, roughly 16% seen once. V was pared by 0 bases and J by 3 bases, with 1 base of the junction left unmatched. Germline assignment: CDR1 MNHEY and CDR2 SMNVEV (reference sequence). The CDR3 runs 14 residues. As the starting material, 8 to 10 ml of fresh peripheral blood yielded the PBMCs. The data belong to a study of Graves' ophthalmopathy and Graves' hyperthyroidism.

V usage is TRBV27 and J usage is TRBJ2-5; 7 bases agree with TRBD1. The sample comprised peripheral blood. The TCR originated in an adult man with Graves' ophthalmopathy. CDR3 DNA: TGTGCCAGCAGTTTATCCGACAGGGAAGAGACCCAGTACTTC. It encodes CASSLSDREETQYF.